The 11 T cell receptor beta chains given below trace back to one sample, sequenced in a study of cytomegalovirus exposure and HLA in healthy donors (dated by TCRdb to the late 2010s). The receptor library was made with the immunoSEQ multiplex PCR assay. For the multiplex PCR, a mixture combining 60 forward primers for TCR Vbeta segments and 13 reverse primers for TCR Jbeta segments was used. TCRdb stores this immuneACCESS table with in-frame sequences only. Part of the clones is absent; in the studies checked, under half of the shortfall reflects unresolved V genes, and no reason is known for the rest. The sample table shows some 170,000 clones, and roughly 79% are seen once. The ten top clones hold under 8% of the sample. Sequences were obtained from PBMCs. All receptors derive from a man in his forties in good health and CMV-seropositive.

The chain has TRBV9 and TRBJ2-4; 7 nucleotides agree with TRBD1. Per the germline V gene, CDR1 is SGDLS and CDR2 is YYNGEE. The CDR3 loop spans 14 amino acids. Trimming took 4 bases from V and 12 from J; bases not matched to a gene: 13. CDR3 nucleotides: TGTGCCAGCAGCCGACCGGGTCAAGGGGGCAGTCAGTACTTC. It yields the protein CASSRPGQGGSQYF.

There are a few counts of this clone. The chain combines TRBV2 with TRBJ1-2, with TRBD1 as a possible D gene (6 bases). Germline CDR1 reads SNHLY; CDR2 reads FYNNEI. Trimming pared 6 bases from V and 2 bases from J, leaving 13 bases between. The CDR3 consists of 14 residues. Here the CDR3 reads CASRKEQGNYGYTF. The CDR3 bases are TGTGCCAGCAGGAAAGAACAGGGAAACTATGGCTACACCTTC.

This chain connects TRBV19 to TRBJ2-7; no definite D call. V lost 8 bases and J 3 bases, leaving 11 bases between the germline ends. The germline V gene has CDR1 LNHDA and CDR2 SQIVND (reference sequence). The CDR3 has 12 amino acids. CDR3 sequence reads: CASSGEIYEQYF. The CDR3 DNA follows: TGTGCCAGTTCCGGAGAAATCTACGAGCAGTACTTC.

This chain uses TRBV6-1 with TRBJ1-2; D is ambiguous. This CDR3 region has 15 residues. CDR1 MNHNS and CDR2 SASEGT come from the germline V gene. V was trimmed by 2 bases and J by 2 bases, leaving 12 bases between them. The CDR3 nucleotides read TGTGCCAGCAGTGAAATTTCGGCAGGAAACTATGGCTACACCTTC. This sequence encodes CASSEISAGNYGYTF.

The V and J genes are TRBV7-6 and TRBJ2-5; D remains ambiguous. V was clipped by 1 base and J by 1 base, with 10 bases between them. The CDR3 has 15 amino acids. CDR1 is SGHVS and CDR2 is FNYEAQ in the germline V gene. The CDR3 sequence: CASSLGSSLQETQYF. CDR3 coding DNA: TGTGCCAGCAGCTTAGGTTCGAGCCTCCAAGAGACCCAGTACTTC. Filled out from reference TRBV7-6 and TRBJ2-5, the complete variable domain reads GAGVSQSPRYKVTKRGQDVALRCDPISGHVSLYWYRQALGQGPEFLTYFNYEAQQDKSGLPNDRFSAERPEGSISTLTIQRTEQRDSAMYRCASSLGSSLQETQYFGPGTRLLVL.

This rearrangement joins TRBV19 to TRBJ2-7; TRBD1 matches at 7 bases. Per germline, CDR1 LNHDA and CDR2 SQIVND (reference sequence). This CDR3 has 13 residues. The junction had 2 bases not matched to a gene; V was cut back by 6 bases and J by 0 bases. The CDR3 bases are TGTGCCAGTAGGGGACAGAGCTCCTACGAGCAGTACTTC. It encodes CASRGQSSYEQYF.

The chain couples TRBV20-1 to TRBJ2-7, with D uncertain. The J call may be wrong; the DNA end is better matched by TRBJ2-1. The length of the CDR3 is 11 residues. CDR1 is DFQATT and CDR2 is SNEGSKA in the germline V gene (reference sequence). CDR3 loop: CSARARNEQFF. Here the CDR3 DNA reads TGCAGTGCTAGGGCTAGAAATGAGCAGTTCTTC.

The CDR3 region has the DNA TGTGCCAGCAGGCATGGGGCGAAGGAAAAACTGTTTTTT. Translated: CASRHGAKEKLFF. The J gene is TRBJ1-4, the V gene TRBV28, with D perhaps TRBD1 (5 bases). The V end lost 6 bases, the J end lost 8 bases, and 13 bases lay between the germline ends. The germline V gene encodes CDR1 MDHEN and CDR2 SYDVKM. The CDR3 spans 13 residues. The full variable domain, with the rest looked up from reference TRBV28 and TRBJ1-4, is DVKVTQSSRYLVKRTGEKVFLECVQDMDHENMFWYRQDPGLGLRLIYFSYDVKMKEKGDIPEGYSVSREKKERFSLILESASTNQTSMYLCASRHGAKEKLFFGSGTQLSVL.

The V and J genes are TRBV27 and TRBJ1-5; D might be TRBD1 (5 bases). The CDR3 length is 15 residues. Germline-derived CDR1 and CDR2 are MNHEY and SMNVEV (reference sequence). V dropped 8 bases and J dropped 0 bases, with 14 bases sitting between them. The CDR3: CASPSGGGSNQPQHF. The CDR3, as DNA: TGTGCCAGCCCATCCGGGGGGGGTAGCAATCAGCCCCAGCATTTT.

The V and J genes are TRBV5-1 and TRBJ2-1, with 7 bases matching TRBD2. This CDR3 is 14 amino acids long. J was trimmed by 3 bases and V by 2 bases; bases with no gene match: 2. The germline gives CDR1 SGHRS, CDR2 YFSETQ. The CDR3 DNA reads TGCGCCAGCAGCTTAACTAGCGACTACAATGAGCAGTTCTTC. It is translated as CASSLTSDYNEQFF.

The chain couples TRBV5-1 to TRBJ1-2, with D hard to call. The CDR3 is 12 residues long. V was shortened by 0 bases and J by 6 bases, with 6 bases between the two germline ends. Germline V gives CDR1 SGHRS, CDR2 YFSETQ. The CDR3 DNA is TGCGCCAGCAGCTTGGATGCGGATGGCTACACCTTC. Translation: CASSLDADGYTF.